A single sample gave rise to the 3 T cell receptor beta chains below, sequenced in a study of T cells after yellow fever vaccination (dated by TCRdb to 2018 to 2020). The treatment or condition label here, explained by the study, means: live attenuated yellow fever vaccine strain. The method was 5' RACE. Sequenced using an Illumina HiSeq 2500. TCRdb reprocessed the public reads (quality trimming at Q25 with fastp, clone calling with MiXCR) and kept in-frame beta chains. Rows with one shared CDR3 protein collapse into an entry with the most common genes and DNA. Recorded for this sample are about 58,000 distinct CDR3 sequences; more than 5.5% of them occurred a single time. In total, the top ten clones hold about 40% of the sample. The sequencing here drew on CD8+ T cells sorted from PBMCs, taken on the day of the first yellow fever vaccination. The receptors shown here come from a man aged 18 to 29 who received the YFV17D yellow fever vaccine.

The V and J genes are TRBV29-1 and TRBJ2-2, with D maybe TRBD2 (6 bases). The CDR3 contains 15 residues. Germline V CDR1 and CDR2: SQVTM, ANQGSEA. V gave up 0 bases and J gave up 5 bases, with 13 bases separating them. The DNA of the CDR3 is TGCAGCGTTGAAGAAGGGCGGGGTGGGACCGGGGAGCTGTTTTTT. Translation: CSVEEGRGGTGELFF.

This clonotype was recorded a few times. The J gene is TRBJ2-3, the V gene TRBV3-1; TRBD2 is a possible D gene (6 bases). Trimming pared 3 bases from V and 1 base from J, leaving 11 bases between. CDR1 is LGHDT and CDR2 is YNNKEL in the germline V gene (reference sequence). The CDR3 totals 15 residues. The CDR3 bases are TGTGCCAGCAGCCAGGGCGGGGCCCGCACAGATACGCAGTATTTT. Protein: CASSQGGARTDTQYF.

This clonotype was detected a few times. This chain links TRBV7-8 with TRBJ2-7, with 8 bases that match TRBD1. Trimming at V came to 7 bases and at J to 1 base, leaving 9 bases not matched to a gene. Germline V lookup: CDR1 SGHVS, CDR2 FQNEAQ. CDR3 length: 15 amino acids. The CDR3 loop is CASNPTGGQSYEQYV. CDR3 coding DNA: TGTGCCAGCAACCCCACAGGGGGTCAGTCCTACGAGCAGTACGTC.